What follows describes a single TCR beta chain. The data belong to a study of cytomegalovirus exposure and HLA in healthy donors. PCR used 60 Vbeta primers and 13 Jbeta primers. The table came from immunoSEQ multiplex PCR; TCRdb's copy has only in-frame clones and leaves some out. This sample contains about 200,000 clones. CDR1 and CDR2 from the germline V gene are KGHSH and LQKENI. V was clipped by 3 bases and J by 2 bases, with 8 bases between them. The CDR3 is made up of 14 amino acids. Source material: PBMCs. The source of this sequence is a girl aged 2 to 9 in good health and CMV-seropositive. The gene calls are TRBV18 and TRBJ1-5, with no clear D. This CDR3 reads CASSPQEGNQPQHF. The CDR3, as DNA: TGTGCCAGCTCACCTCAGGAGGGCAATCAGCCCCAGCATTTT.